Each of the 7 T cell receptor beta chains below was sequenced from the same sample in a study of Ad26.COV2.S vaccination and SARS-CoV-2 variants. Sequenced by immunoSEQ multiplex PCR; TCRdb stores in-frame clones only, minus some. In the table there are approximately 280,000 clones, 87% of which are singletons. Treatment of the sample: roughly 19 received Ad26.COV2.S at low or high dose, single or two shots; roughly 5 received placebo; per-sample allocation not given. At day 63 after the first vaccine or placebo injection, samples were drawn. This specimen consisted of peripheral blood, obtained in a trial of Ad26.COV2.S vaccine versus placebo. The receptors were gathered from a person between 18 and 59 years old who received the Ad26.COV2.S COVID-19 vaccine or a placebo.

The rearrangement links TRBV15 to TRBJ2-2; perhaps TRBD1 as D (5 bases). V was cut by 0 bases and J by 7 bases, with 6 bases left in between. The CDR3 extends over 13 amino acids. Germline values: CDR1 LNHNV, CDR2 YYDKDF (reference sequence). CDR3 protein: CATSRDRDGELFF. The CDR3 nucleotides are TGTGCCACCAGCAGAGACAGGGACGGGGAGCTGTTTTTT.

The chain recombines TRBV19 with TRBJ2-7; TRBD2 is a possible D gene (6 bases). V was cut by 5 bases and J by 5 bases, with 19 bases left in between. The CDR3 runs to 15 residues. Germline lookup yields CDR1 LNHDA and CDR2 SQIVND (reference sequence). The CDR3 DNA sequence: TGTGCCAGTAGTCATCATGGAGGGAACCTCGACGAGCAGTACTTC. Its protein is CASSHHGGNLDEQYF.

This chain joins TRBV29-1 and TRBJ2-1; 12 nucleotides align to TRBD1. The CDR3 extends over 16 amino acids. Trimming took 6 bases from V and 8 from J; bases not matched to a gene: 14. From germline, CDR1 is SQVTM and CDR2 ANQGSEA. CDR3 loop: CSVGFTGTGGRDEQFF. The CDR3 bases are TGCAGCGTCGGATTCACCGGGACAGGGGGCAGAGATGAGCAGTTCTTC.

V gene TRBV12-3 or TRBV12-4 combines with J gene TRBJ2-5; D gene uncertain. CDR3 length: 13 residues. V shed 2 bases and J shed 1 base, with 5 bases lying between them. CDR3 nucleotides: TGTGCCAGCAGTTTACTCTCCCAAGAGACCCAGTACTTC. Translated: CASSLLSQETQYF.

The V call is TRBV28, the J call TRBJ1-1; no definite D call. CDR1 and CDR2 from the germline V gene are MDHEN and SYDVKM. This CDR3 has 11 residues. Trimming left V 2 bases short and J 11 bases short, with 9 bases between. The CDR3 DNA sequence: TGTGCCAGCAGTTTAGCGGAGAGTGCTTTCTTT. Its protein product is CASSLAESAFF.

Concerning this clone: One end of the junction fails to match germline, which may point to a read error. V is TRBV2 and J is TRBJ2-5, with D perhaps matching TRBD1 or TRBD2 (5 bases each). Germline V lookup: CDR1 SNHLY, CDR2 FYNNEI. This CDR3 is built from 11 residues. DNA for the CDR3: TGTGCCAGCGGTGATAAGGGACCCCCGTACTTC. This gives the protein CASGDKGPPYF.

This rearrangement joins TRBV24-1 to TRBJ2-7; 9 nucleotides align to TRBD1. Trimming took 2 bases from V and 5 from J; bases not matched to a gene: 21. In germline, CDR1 is KGHDR, CDR2 SFDVKD. CDR3 length: 20 residues. The CDR3 DNA follows: TGTGCCACCAGTGATTACACAGACGTCCCGGGACAGGGAATAACCAACGAGCAGTACTTC. As protein: CATSDYTDVPGQGITNEQYF.